The entry that follows covers one T cell receptor beta chain sequence. Its cognate antigen is unknown. Distinct nucleotide sequences in the sample also encode this CDR3. Only CD45RO-negative cells positively selected for CCR7 counted as naive CD8 cells, so terminally differentiated effector memory CD45RA+ cells were excluded. This sample stems from a study of shared clonotypes between healthy human individuals. At the level of the study: CD4 naive and memory got three plates each, CD8 naive two, CD8 memory one. Study-wide points: Non-shared clonotypes had lower generation probabilities than clonotypes shared by all four sorted-subset donors.

Sequencing used immunoSEQ multiplex PCR; TCRdb keeps in-frame clones, though not all of them. The sample lists over 2 million clones; roughly 94% were seen once. The germline V gene has CDR1 SGHDT and CDR2 YYEEEE. The CDR3 contains 13 residues. Between the trimmed V and J ends, which lost 1 base and 3 bases, there was a span of 8 bases. The material sequenced was naive CD8+ T cells sorted from blood. The genes are TRBV5-6 and TRBJ2-7; D not certain. This TCR was sampled from a man younger than 30 in good health. The CDR3 coding sequence is TGTGCCAGCAGCTTGTACCGCAGCTACGAGCAGTACTTC. This translates into CASSLYRSYEQYF.